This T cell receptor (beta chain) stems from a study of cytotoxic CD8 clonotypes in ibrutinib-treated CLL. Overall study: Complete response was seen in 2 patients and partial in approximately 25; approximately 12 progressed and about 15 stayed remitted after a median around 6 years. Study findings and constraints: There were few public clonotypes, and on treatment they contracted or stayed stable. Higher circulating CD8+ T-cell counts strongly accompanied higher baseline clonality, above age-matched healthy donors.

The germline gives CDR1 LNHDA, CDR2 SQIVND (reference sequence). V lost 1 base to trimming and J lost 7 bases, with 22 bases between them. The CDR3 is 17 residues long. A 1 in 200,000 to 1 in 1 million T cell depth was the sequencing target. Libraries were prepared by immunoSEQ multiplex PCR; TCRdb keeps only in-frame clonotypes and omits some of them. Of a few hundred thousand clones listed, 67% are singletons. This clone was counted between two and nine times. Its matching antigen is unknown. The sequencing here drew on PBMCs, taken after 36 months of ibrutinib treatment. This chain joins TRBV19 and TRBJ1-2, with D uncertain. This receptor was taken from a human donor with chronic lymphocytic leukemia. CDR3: CASSIGPRTAEWGGYTF. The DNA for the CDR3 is TGTGCCAGTAGTATAGGACCCCGGACGGCTGAGTGGGGTGGCTACACCTTC.